This note documents a single TCR beta chain sequence. Its antigen specificity is not known. No per-base quality is available; no much larger clone lies one base away. Sequences PRHDT (CDR1) and FYEKMQ (CDR2) are obtained from the germline V gene (reference sequence). V and J lose 1 base and 8 bases, and a span of 14 bases separates them. Its CDR3 holds 14 amino acids, cysteine through phenylalanine. Only CDR3 DNA remains: 42 bases, in frame from the first base. These data originate in a study of blood T cells in healthy people across ages (dated by TCRdb to between 2014 and 2017). Looking at the study overall: In model experiments, template switching captured about one uniquely barcoded TCR beta cDNA molecule for every two T cells. To track age-related changes in TCR beta repertoire diversity, the study relied on deep sequencing normalized with unique cDNA molecular identifiers. Using the same blood draw, the study looked at two additional independent replicas of 1 million unique cDNA reads for two donors, one aged 18 to 29 and the other aged 80 or older. Donors were grouped into four age groups: young (average 16 years), middle-aged (roughly 40), aged (approximately 58) and long-lived (just over 80). Overall study outcomes, separate from this receptor: Compared with the aged group, the long-lived group had more naive CD4+ T cells, fewer expanded clones and increased TCR diversity, suggesting age selection. Because the CMV infection status of the donors was unknown, age-related changes in expanded clonotypes may potentially have been confounded. Estimates of total diversity from one million sequenced T cells were regarded as lower bounds and underestimates. Observed TCR beta diversity per million T cells fell roughly linearly with age, and a significant reduction was already apparent by age roughly 40. The percentage of naive T cells measured by flow cytometry correlated strongly with observed TCR beta diversity. Because profiling used bulk unsorted PBMCs, naive and antigen-experienced compartments could not be compared conclusively.

Receptor libraries were prepared by 5' RACE. Sequencing used an Illumina HiSeq 2500. A second PCR of roughly 7 to 11 cycles was run with a J-beta primer mix and a sample-barcoded 5' primer. Each TCR beta cDNA molecule received a unique molecular identifier from a template-switch 5' adaptor carrying 12 random nucleotides. At least 2.5 million CDR3-containing paired-end reads were obtained from each sample. All of the RNA was converted into first-strand cDNA using the Mint cDNA synthesis kit, with a TRBC-specific oligonucleotide serving as the primer. After uracil-DNA glycosylase treatment, a first 18-cycle PCR used universal primers M1SS and BC2_uni_R on all cDNA. Per the original workflow: For normalization, 1 million high-quality reads were randomly selected from each sample, with every read carrying a distinct molecular identifier. Reads sharing molecular identifiers were discarded rather than binned into consensus sequences. MiTCR, run with a Q25 quality threshold and the strictest error-elimination algorithm, handled CDR3 identification, clonotype clustering and error correction. A nonparametric unseen species model with Euler transformation was used to estimate lower-bound total TCR beta diversity. TCRdb applied fastp at Q25 and MiXCR to the public reads, then kept only in-frame beta chains. Duplicate CDR3 protein sequences are folded into a single record with the most common DNA and genes. TCRdb's processing, not the authors', yielded these V and J calls. This sample gives about 560,000 distinct CDR3 sequences in total; 25% to 35% of them show up just once. The ten largest clones capture under 4.5% of the sample.

The roughly 39 donors, aged about 6 to 95 years, were systemically healthy Caucasian individuals from Russia. Each donor gave ten milliliters of peripheral blood, collected into EDTA-treated Vacutainer tubes. Ficoll-Paque density-gradient centrifugation was used to isolate PBMCs, with at least 7 million obtained per sample. Total RNA, at least 6 micrograms per sample, was extracted from PBMCs with Trizol reagent. For every donor, flow cytometry on a PBMC aliquot measured the percentage of naive CD45RAhigh/CD27high T cells. The same sample was also used in a study of T cells of mothers and their children. The other study reports the following: Nine systemically healthy Caucasian individuals, comprising three mothers and their six children, were included as donors. cDNA synthesis used all of the extracted RNA, with approximately 1.4 ug of RNA in each 15 ul reaction. In the second PCR, sample barcodes and 2-4 random nucleotides were introduced via the M1S primer. Over 8 million TCR beta CDR3 reads came from each mother, compared with approximately 3.1 million reads from each child. In both related and unrelated pairs, thymic selection shapes the output of TCR recombination in a similar way, with inherited differences having only a minor effect. Normalized repertoire overlap was always slightly but never significantly higher in related than unrelated mother-child pairs. No persistent microchimeric T cell clones were found, with a detection sensitivity of 80 to 100 clones per million clonotypes. Deep NGS was used in the study to compare the TCR beta repertoires of mothers and children and to look for features that separate related mother-child pairs from unrelated individuals. On average, the children were approximately 11 +/- 4 years old, while the mothers were around 42 +/- 4 years old. After adapter ligation was performed with NEBNext reagents, the libraries were sequenced on an Illumina HiSeq 2000 with 100+100 nt paired-end reads. Mother and child libraries were prepared a month apart and sequenced in separate runs to prevent cross-contamination. For each donor, between about 450,000 and 2,300,000 distinct TCR beta clonotypes were identified. Naive TCR beta clonotypes were estimated from low-frequency clonotypes matched to each donor's FACS-determined naive share, without sorting.

The sample taken for sequencing was blood. The chain is assembled from TRBV13 and TRBJ1-2; the D segment could be TRBD1, given 6 matching bases. This sequence was found in a boy aged 2 to 10 in good health. The sequence in DNA is TGTGCCAGCAGCTTAGACAGGGTCGGATGGGGCTACACCTTC. It encodes CASSLDRVGWGYTF.